This paragraph reports one TCR beta chain. Its antigen remains unidentified. The data are from a study of CXCR3-negative and CXCR3-positive naive CD8 T cells. Background on the study: Per-library TRB read counts averaged about 1.5 +/- 0.3 million, adding up to about 135 million in total. General study points: Naive cells that were CXCR3-positive had more hydrophobic TRB CDR3s (compared with CXCR3-negative naive cells).

UMI labels and 5' RACE were used to prepare the TRB cDNA libraries. Using the 5' RACE reads, TCRdb records one entry per CDR3 protein without DNA. Its table lists approximately 8,400 distinct CDR3 sequences. Naive CD8+ T cells showed a CD45RO-CCR7+CD27+CD95- phenotype. CDR1 and CDR2 (germline): SGHRS, YFSETQ. CDR3 length: 13 amino acids. The sequence was obtained from a human donor in good health. Some clones in this sample may be carry-over from other donors' samples. The chain has TRBV5-1 and TRBJ2-1; the D gene TCRdb calls, TRBD1, cannot be checked with no DNA. The specimen was naive CXCR3+ CD8+ T cells from blood. The subset was: CD45RO-CCR7+CD27+CD95- naive CD8+ T cells expressing CXCR3 (TNR3+). The CDR3 here is CASKGGTYNEQFF.